One sample yielded the 7 T cell receptor beta chains listed below, sequenced in a study of OX40 agonist ivuxolimab in advanced cancers. Sequencing was performed with immunoSEQ multiplex PCR; in TCRdb, only in-frame clones are kept and a portion is missing. This repertoire shows 70,000 or so clones, 80% to 85% found once; its top ten account for approximately 2.1%. Sample: CD4+ or CD8+ T cells sorted from blood, taken in a trial of the OX40 agonist ivuxolimab. The receptors were gathered from an adult with an advanced solid tumor such as melanoma, head and neck, liver or kidney cancer.

The CDR3: CASSQRQGPSYGYTF. CDR3 coding DNA: TGTGCCAGCTCACAGCGACAGGGTCCCTCCTATGGCTACACCTTC. The chain links TRBV18 to TRBJ1-2, with 7 bases aligning to TRBD1. The CDR3 is made up of 15 amino acids. CDR1 and CDR2 from the germline V gene are KGHSH and LQKENI. J lost 4 bases, V lost 4 bases, and 9 bases had no gene match.

The chain combines TRBV19 with TRBJ2-5; the D gene could be TRBD1 or TRBD2 (5 bases each). V was shortened by 4 bases and J by 2 bases, with 17 bases between the two germline ends. There are 16 residues in the CDR3. Germline CDR1 is LNHDA and CDR2 is SQIVND (reference sequence). DNA for the CDR3: TGTGCCAGTAGTAAACACAGCCGGGGCCGACAAGAGACCCAGTACTTC. Residues: CASSKHSRGRQETQYF. Using reference TRBV19 and TRBJ2-5 for the parts outside the CDR3, the full variable domain is DGGITQSPKYLFRKEGQNVTLSCEQNLNHDAMYWYRQDPGQGLRLIYYSQIVNDFQKGDIAEGYSVSREKKESFPLTVTSAQKNPTAFYLCASSKHSRGRQETQYFGPGTRLLVL.

This sequence joins TRBV6-1 and TRBJ2-3; no firm D call. The CDR3 runs to 15 residues. V lost 0 bases and J lost 0, with 7 bases in between. Germline CDR1 reads MNHNS; CDR2 reads SASEGT. The CDR3 DNA reads as TGTGCCAGCAGTGAAGCGTGGCGGAGCACAGATACGCAGTATTTT. This translates into CASSEAWRSTDTQYF.

This clone appeared a single time. The rearrangement uses TRBV19 and TRBJ1-5; D gene uncertain. Trimming stripped 5 bases from V and 2 bases from J, with 19 bases between. In germline, CDR1 is LNHDA, CDR2 SQIVND (reference sequence). The CDR3 contains 17 residues. The CDR3 coding sequence is TGTGCCAGTAGTCAAGACGGCGGGTTTGGCGGCAATCAGCCCCAGCATTTT. It translates to CASSQDGGFGGNQPQHF.

The chain is built from TRBV6-5 and TRBJ2-5; D ambiguous. V was shortened by 6 bases and J by 5 bases, with 13 bases between the two germline ends. CDR1 and CDR2 (germline): MNHEY, SVGAGI. CDR3 length equals 13 residues. CDR3 bases: TGTGCCAGCAGAGGCGGTCGGCGGGAGACCCAGTACTTC. It is translated as CASRGGRRETQYF.

This clone was seen only once. This rearrangement joins TRBV5-4 to TRBJ2-7; D gene unclear. V gave up 1 base and J gave up 2 bases, with 7 bases separating them. CDR1 is SGHNT and CDR2 is YYREEE in the germline V gene (reference sequence). The CDR3 runs 13 residues. The CDR3 DNA sequence: TGTGCCAGCAGCTTGATGGTCACCTACGAGCAGTACTTC. Amino acid sequence: CASSLMVTYEQYF.

The chain uses TRBV7-2 and TRBJ1-5; 9 bases are a match to TRBD1. From germline, CDR1 is SGHTA and CDR2 FQGNSA. The V and J ends lost 1 base and 2 bases, in that order; junction bases with no gene match: 3. The CDR3 has 16 residues. The CDR3 is CASSLGDRAGNQPQHF. The CDR3 DNA reads as TGTGCCAGCAGCTTAGGGGACAGGGCTGGCAATCAGCCCCAGCATTTT.